The T cell receptor beta chain described here comes from a study of blood T cells in healthy people across ages. CDR3 length: 15 amino acids. Germline V gene sequence: CDR1 SNHLY, CDR2 FYNNEI. The V and J ends lost 5 bases and 4 bases respectively, with 17 bases between them. The second PCR ran roughly 7 to 12 cycles with a sample-barcoded 5' primer and J-beta primers. MiXCR, run by TCRdb on the 5' RACE reads, gives a single entry per CDR3 protein. The sample lists 550,000 to 700,000 distinct CDR3 sequences, about 25% seen once, with around 20% in the top ten. This clonotype came up a few times. The TCR was taken from a woman in her 70s in good health. This chain joins TRBV2 and TRBJ2-5, with D possibly being TRBD1 or TRBD2 (6 bases each). Sequencing used blood. In nucleotides, the CDR3 is TGTGCCAGCAGTAGGGGGGCGGGGTCCGGAGAGACCCAGTACTTC. Its protein is CASSRGAGSGETQYF.